This TCR beta chain was sequenced for a study of blood T cells in healthy people across ages. A second PCR, run for about 7 to 11 cycles, used a sample-barcoded 5' primer plus a J-beta primer mix. TCRdb redid the calling of the 5' RACE reads with MiXCR, one entry per CDR3 protein. The sample has just over 800,000 distinct CDR3 sequences, 62% seen once. This CDR3 is 13 amino acids long. Of note for this clonotype: An end of the junction differs from the germline gene, which may be a read error.

Sequencing was performed on blood. This receptor was identified in a man younger than 40 in good health. V usage is TRBV12-3 or TRBV12-4 and J usage is TRBJ2-5; TRBD1 matches at 10 bases. The CDR3, as DNA: TGTGCCGGCAGTTGGGACAGGGGCGAGACCCAGTACTTC. Its translation is CAGSWDRGETQYF.